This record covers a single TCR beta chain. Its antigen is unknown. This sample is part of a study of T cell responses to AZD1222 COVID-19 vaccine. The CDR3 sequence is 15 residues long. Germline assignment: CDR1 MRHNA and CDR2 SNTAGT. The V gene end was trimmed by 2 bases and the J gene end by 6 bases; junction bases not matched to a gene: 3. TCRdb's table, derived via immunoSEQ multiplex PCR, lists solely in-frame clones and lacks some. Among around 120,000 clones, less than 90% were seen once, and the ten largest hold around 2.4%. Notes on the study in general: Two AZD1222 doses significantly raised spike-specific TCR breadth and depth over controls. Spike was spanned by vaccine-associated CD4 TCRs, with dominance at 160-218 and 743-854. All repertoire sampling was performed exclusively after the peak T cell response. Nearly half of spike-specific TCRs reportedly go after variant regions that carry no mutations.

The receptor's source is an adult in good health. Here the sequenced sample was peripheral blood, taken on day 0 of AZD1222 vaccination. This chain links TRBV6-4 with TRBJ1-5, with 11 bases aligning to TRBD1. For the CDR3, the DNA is TGTGCCAGCAGTGACCGGGACAGGGGGTGTCAGCCCCAGCATTTT. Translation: CASSDRDRGCQPQHF.